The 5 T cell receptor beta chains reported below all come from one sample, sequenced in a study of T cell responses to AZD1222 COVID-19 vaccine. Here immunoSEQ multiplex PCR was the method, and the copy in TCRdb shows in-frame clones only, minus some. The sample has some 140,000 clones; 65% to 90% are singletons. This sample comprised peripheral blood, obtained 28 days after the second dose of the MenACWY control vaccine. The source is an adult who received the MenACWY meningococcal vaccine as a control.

The CDR3 spells CASSLVPPGSGIYGTQYF. The CDR3 DNA follows: TGCGCCAGCAGCTTGGTACCACCGGGAAGCGGGATTTATGGGACCCAGTACTTC. This sequence joins TRBV5-1 and TRBJ2-5; 7 bases agree with TRBD2. This CDR3 spans 18 amino acids. V was clipped by 0 bases and J by 7 bases; unmatched bases: 18. Germline V CDR1 and CDR2: SGHRS, YFSETQ. Full variable domain (outside the CDR3, taken from reference TRBV5-1 and TRBJ2-5): KAGVTQTPRYLIKTRGQQVTLSCSPISGHRSVSWYQQTPGQGLQFLFEYFSETQRNKGNFPGRFSGRQFSNSRSEMNVSTLELGDSALYLCASSLVPPGSGIYGTQYFGPGTRLLVL.

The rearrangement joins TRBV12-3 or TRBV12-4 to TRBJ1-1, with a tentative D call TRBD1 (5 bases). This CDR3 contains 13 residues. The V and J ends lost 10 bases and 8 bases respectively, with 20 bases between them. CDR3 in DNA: TGTGCCACCAAAGAATGGGGCGGGGCAGAAGCTTTCTTT. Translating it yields CATKEWGGAEAFF.

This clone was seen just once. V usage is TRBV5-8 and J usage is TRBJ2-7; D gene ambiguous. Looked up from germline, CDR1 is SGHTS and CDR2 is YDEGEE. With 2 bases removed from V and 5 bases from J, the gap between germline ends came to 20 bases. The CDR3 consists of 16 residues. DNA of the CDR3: TGTGCCAGCAGCTTAGCTCGGATGGGAAGCAGTCACGAGCAGTACGTC. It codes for CASSLARMGSSHEQYV.

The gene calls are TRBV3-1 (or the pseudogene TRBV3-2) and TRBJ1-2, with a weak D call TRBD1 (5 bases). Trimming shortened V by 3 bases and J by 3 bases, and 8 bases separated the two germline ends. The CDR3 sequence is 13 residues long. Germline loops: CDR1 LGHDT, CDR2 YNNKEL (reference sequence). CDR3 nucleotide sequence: TGTGCCAGCAGCCATGAAGGGGACTATGGCTACACCTTC. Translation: CASSHEGDYGYTF.

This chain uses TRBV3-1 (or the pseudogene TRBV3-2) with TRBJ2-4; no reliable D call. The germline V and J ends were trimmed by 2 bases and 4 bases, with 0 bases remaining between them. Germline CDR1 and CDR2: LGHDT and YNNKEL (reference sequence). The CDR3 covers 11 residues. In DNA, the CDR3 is TGTGCCAGCAGCCAAAAAAACATTCAGTACTTC. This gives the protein CASSQKNIQYF.